This paragraph covers one T cell receptor beta chain sequence. CDR3 length: 14 amino acids. V gave up 4 bases and J gave up 5 bases; unmatched junction bases: 7. Germline V gene lookup returns CDR1 KGHDR and CDR2 SFDVKD. This specimen comes from a study of T cells in Graves' hyperthyroidism and ophthalmopathy. An absence of ophthalmopathy progression within 18 months meant stable Graves' hyperthyroidism. TCR beta CDR3 regions were amplified from RNA transcripts. An initial round of RT-PCR targeting the TCR CDR3 relied on the HTBI primer set. From the multiplex PCR reads, TCRdb called clonotypes with MiXCR, one entry per CDR3 protein. The table lists approximately 590,000 distinct CDR3 sequences, under 60% of them singletons.

What was sequenced was peripheral blood or thyroid tissue (not recorded which). The chain employs TRBV24-1 and TRBJ2-7; 7 bases fit TRBD1. The sequence came from a woman under 30 with Graves' hyperthyroidism. The chain's CDR3 is CATSERQGSDEQYF. The CDR3 region has the DNA TGTGCCACCAGTGAGAGACAGGGCAGCGACGAGCAGTACTTC.